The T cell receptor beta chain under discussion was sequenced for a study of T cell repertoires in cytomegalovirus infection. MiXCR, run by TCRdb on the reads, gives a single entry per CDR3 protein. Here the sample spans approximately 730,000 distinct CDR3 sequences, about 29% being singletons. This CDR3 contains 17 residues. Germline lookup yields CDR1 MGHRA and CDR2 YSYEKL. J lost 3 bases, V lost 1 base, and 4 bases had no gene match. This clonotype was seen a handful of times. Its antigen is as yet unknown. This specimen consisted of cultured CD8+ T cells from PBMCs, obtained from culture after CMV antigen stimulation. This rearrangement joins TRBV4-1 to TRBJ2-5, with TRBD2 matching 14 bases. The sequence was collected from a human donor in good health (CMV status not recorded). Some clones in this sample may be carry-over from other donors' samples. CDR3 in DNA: TGCGCCAGCAGCCAAGGGACTAGCGGGGGGCCTGAAGAGACCCAGTACTTC. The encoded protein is CASSQGTSGGPEETQYF.